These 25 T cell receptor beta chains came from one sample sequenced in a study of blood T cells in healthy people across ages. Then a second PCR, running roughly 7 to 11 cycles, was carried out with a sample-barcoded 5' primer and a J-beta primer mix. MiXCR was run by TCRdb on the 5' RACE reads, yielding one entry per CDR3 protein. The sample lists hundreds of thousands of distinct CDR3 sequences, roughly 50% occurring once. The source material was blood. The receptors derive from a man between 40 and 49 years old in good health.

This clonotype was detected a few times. The CDR3 region has the DNA TGTGCCAGCAGTTCCCTAGCGGGAGTAACGTACGAGCAGTACTTC. It yields the protein CASSSLAGVTYEQYF. V and J are TRBV27 and TRBJ2-7; TRBD2 aligns across 10 bases. The CDR3 totals 15 residues. Trimming at V came to 4 bases and at J to 4 bases, leaving 7 bases not matched to a gene. In germline, CDR1 is MNHEY, CDR2 SMNVEV (reference sequence).

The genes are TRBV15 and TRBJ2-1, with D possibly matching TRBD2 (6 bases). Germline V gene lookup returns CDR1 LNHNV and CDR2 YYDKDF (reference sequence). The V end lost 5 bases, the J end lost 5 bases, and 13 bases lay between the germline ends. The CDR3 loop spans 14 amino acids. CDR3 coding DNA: TGTGCCACCAGCGGCCTAGCGATTAACAATGAGCAGTTCTTC. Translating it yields CATSGLAINNEQFF.

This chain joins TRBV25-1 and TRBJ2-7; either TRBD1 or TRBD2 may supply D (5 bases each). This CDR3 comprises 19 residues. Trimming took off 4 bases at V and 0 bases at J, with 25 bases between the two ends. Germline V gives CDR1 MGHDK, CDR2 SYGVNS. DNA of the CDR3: TGTGCCAGCAGTGGTAATAGTGCCTTGGGACGGATGAGCTCCTACGAGCAGTACTTC. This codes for CASSGNSALGRMSSYEQYF.

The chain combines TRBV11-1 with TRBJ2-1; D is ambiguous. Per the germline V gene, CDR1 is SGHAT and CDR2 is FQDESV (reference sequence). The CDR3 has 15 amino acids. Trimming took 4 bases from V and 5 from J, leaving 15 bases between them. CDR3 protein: CASSSDAAADNEQFF. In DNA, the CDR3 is TGTGCCAGCAGCTCGGACGCCGCGGCGGACAATGAGCAGTTCTTC.

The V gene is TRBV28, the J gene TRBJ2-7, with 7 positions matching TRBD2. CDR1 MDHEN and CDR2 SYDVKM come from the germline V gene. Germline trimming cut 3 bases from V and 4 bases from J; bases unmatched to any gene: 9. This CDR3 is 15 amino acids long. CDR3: CASSLAGQGLYEQYF. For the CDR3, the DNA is TGTGCCAGCAGTTTGGCGGGCCAGGGACTATACGAGCAGTACTTC.

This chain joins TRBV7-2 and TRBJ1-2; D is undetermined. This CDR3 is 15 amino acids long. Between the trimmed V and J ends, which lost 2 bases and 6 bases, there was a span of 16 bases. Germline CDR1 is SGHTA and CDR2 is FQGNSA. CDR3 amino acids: CASSLLRRSVDGYTF. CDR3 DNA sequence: TGTGCCAGCAGCTTATTACGACGGTCCGTGGATGGCTACACCTTC.

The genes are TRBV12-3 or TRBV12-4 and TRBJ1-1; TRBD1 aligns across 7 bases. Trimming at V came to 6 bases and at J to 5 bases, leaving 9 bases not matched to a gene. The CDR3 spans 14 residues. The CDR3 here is CASSPTQGVTEAFF. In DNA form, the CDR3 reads TGTGCCAGCAGCCCAACCCAGGGGGTGACTGAAGCTTTCTTT.

The CDR3 DNA is TGTGCCAGCAGCTCTACCGGGACTAGTTTTCCAGATACGCAGTATTTT. It encodes CASSSTGTSFPDTQYF. The chain couples TRBV12-3 or TRBV12-4 to TRBJ2-3; 8 bases are a match to TRBD2. V gave up 6 bases and J gave up 4 bases; unmatched junction bases: 12. CDR3 length equals 16 residues.

CDR3 loop: CASSDRAWTMLGTDTQYF. The DNA of the CDR3 is TGTGCCAGCAGTGATAGGGCTTGGACTATGCTGGGCACAGATACGCAGTATTTT. This sequence joins TRBV2 and TRBJ2-3; the D gene is possibly TRBD2 (6 bases). CDR3 length: 18 amino acids. Between the trimmed V and J ends, which lost 3 bases and 1 base, there was a span of 20 bases. Germline CDR1 and CDR2: SNHLY and FYNNEI.

CDR3: CASRATGETQYF. The DNA for the CDR3 is TGTGCCAGCAGGGCAACGGGCGAGACCCAGTACTTC. This chain connects TRBV7-3 to TRBJ2-7, with no clear D. The J call is uncertain, as TRBJ2-5 better fits the DNA end. The CDR3 length is 12 residues. Germline values: CDR1 SGHTA, CDR2 FQGTGA.

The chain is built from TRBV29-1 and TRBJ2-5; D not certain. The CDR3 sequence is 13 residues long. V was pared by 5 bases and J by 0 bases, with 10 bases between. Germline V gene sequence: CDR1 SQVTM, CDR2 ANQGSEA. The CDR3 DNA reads TGCAGCGTTCTATCCCAGGACCAAGAGACCCAGTACTTC. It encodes CSVLSQDQETQYF.

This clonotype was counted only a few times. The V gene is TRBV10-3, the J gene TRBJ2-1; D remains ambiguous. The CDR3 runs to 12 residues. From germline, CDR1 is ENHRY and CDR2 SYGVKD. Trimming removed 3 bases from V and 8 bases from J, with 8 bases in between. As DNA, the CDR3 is TGTGCCATCAGTGATACTACCGATGAGCAGTTCTTC. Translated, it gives CAISDTTDEQFF.

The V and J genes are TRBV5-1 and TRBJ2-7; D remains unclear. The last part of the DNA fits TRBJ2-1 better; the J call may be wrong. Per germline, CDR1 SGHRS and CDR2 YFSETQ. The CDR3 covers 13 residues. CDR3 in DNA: TGCGCCAGCAGAGGTGGGGTAAACAATGAGCAGTTCTTC. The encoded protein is CASRGGVNNEQFF.

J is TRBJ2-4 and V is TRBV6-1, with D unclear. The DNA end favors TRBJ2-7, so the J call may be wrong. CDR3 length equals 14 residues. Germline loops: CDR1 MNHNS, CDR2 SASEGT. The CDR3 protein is CASSALWGLDEQYF. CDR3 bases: TGTGCCAGCAGTGCCCTCTGGGGATTGGACGAGCAGTACTTC.

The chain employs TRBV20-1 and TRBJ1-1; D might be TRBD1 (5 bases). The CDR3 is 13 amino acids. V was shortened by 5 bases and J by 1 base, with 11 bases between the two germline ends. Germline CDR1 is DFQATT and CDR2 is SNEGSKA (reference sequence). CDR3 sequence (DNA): TGCAGTGCTTGGGGGTATAGGAACACTGAAGCTTTCTTT. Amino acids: CSAWGYRNTEAFF.

CDR3 sequence reads: CASSYLRTRVNGYTF. CDR3 sequence (DNA): TGTGCCAGCAGTTACTTGCGGACAAGGGTAAATGGCTACACCTTC. The chain is built from TRBV6-5 and TRBJ1-2, with D possibly being TRBD1 (5 bases). V was pared by 1 base and J by 6 bases, with 15 bases between. This CDR3 spans 15 amino acids. CDR1 is MNHEY and CDR2 is SVGAGI in the germline V gene.

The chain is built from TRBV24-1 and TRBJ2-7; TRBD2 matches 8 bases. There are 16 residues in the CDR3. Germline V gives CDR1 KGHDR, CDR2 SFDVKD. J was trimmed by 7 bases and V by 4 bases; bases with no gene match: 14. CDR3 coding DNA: TGTGCCACCAGTGAGGGCGGGGGGCAAGCCTACAATGAGCAGTACTTC. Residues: CATSEGGGQAYNEQYF.

CDR3 sequence (DNA): TGTGCTAGTGGTTTGTTAGGGGTCGGGACCCAGTTCTTC. Its protein is CASGLLGVGTQFF. The chain recombines TRBV12-5 with TRBJ2-1, with D perhaps matching TRBD1 or TRBD2 (5 bases each). Germline V gene data show CDR1 as LGHNT and CDR2 as FRNRAP. The CDR3 extends over 13 amino acids. Trimming took 2 bases from V and 13 from J, leaving 15 bases between them.

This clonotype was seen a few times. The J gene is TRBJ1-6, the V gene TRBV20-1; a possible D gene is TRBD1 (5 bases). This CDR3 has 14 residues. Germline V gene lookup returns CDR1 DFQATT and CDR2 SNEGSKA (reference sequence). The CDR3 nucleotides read TGCAGAGCCGCAGGGCTCCTCTACAATTCACCCCTCCACTTT. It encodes CRAAGLLYNSPLHF.

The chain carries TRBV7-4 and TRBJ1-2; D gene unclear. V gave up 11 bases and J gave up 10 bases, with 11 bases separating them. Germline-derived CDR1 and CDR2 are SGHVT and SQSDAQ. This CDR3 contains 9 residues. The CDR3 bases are TGTGCCGGCGAAGCTCACTACACCTTC. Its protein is CAGEAHYTF.

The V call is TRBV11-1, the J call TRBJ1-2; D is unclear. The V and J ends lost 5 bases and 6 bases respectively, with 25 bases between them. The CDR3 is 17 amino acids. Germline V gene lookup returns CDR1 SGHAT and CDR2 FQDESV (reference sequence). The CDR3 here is CASSPQTTQFPRHGYTF. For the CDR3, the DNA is TGTGCCAGCAGCCCGCAAACCACTCAGTTCCCCCGGCATGGCTACACCTTC.

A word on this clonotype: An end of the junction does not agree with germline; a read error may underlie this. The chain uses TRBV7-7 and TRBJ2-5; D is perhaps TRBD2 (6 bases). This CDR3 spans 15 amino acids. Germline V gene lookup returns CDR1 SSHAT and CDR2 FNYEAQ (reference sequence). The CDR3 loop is CASSLRRRDQETQYF. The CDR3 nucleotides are TGCGCCAGCAGCTTGCGGAGGAGGGACCAAGAGACCCAGTACTTC.

CDR3 loop: CSVMRTGACEQYF. The CDR3 coding sequence is TGCAGCGTTATGCGGACGGGAGCCTGCGAGCAGTACTTC. This rearrangement joins TRBV29-1 to TRBJ2-7, with D perhaps TRBD2 (6 bases). In germline, CDR1 is SQVTM, CDR2 ANQGSEA. V lost 5 bases, J lost 6 bases, and 17 bases lay in between. The CDR3 loop spans 13 amino acids.

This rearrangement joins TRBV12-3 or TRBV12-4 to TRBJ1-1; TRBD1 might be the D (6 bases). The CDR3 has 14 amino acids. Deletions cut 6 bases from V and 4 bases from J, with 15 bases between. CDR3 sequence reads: CASSLQGLTTEAFF. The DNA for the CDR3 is TGTGCCAGCAGCCTACAGGGTTTGACCACTGAAGCTTTCTTT.

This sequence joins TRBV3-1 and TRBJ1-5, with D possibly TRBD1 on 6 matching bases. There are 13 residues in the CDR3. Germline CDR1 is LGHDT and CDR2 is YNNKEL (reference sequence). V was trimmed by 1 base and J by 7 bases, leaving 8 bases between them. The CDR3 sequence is CASSQGGRQPQHF. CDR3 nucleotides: TGTGCCAGCAGCCAAGGGGGGCGGCAGCCCCAGCATTTT.